The 22 T cell receptor beta chains presented below share a single source sample, sequenced in a study of T cells in Graves' hyperthyroidism and ophthalmopathy. Amplification of TCR beta CDR3 regions was performed using RNA transcripts as template. The HTBI primer set drove a first-round RT-PCR of the TCR CDR3. TCRdb processed the multiplex PCR reads anew with MiXCR; each CDR3 protein has one entry. This table holds approximately 720,000 distinct CDR3 sequences, 18% found once. The source material was blood. The receptors were gathered from a woman aged 45-59 years with Graves' hyperthyroidism that later progressed to Graves' ophthalmopathy.

V usage is TRBV12-3 or TRBV12-4 and J usage is TRBJ2-6, with 9 bases that match TRBD1. The CDR3 sequence is 18 residues long. The J segment lost 0 bases and the V segment lost 8 bases, leaving 11 bases of the junction unmatched. The CDR3 spells CASRARQGESSGANVLTF. CDR3 nucleotides: TGTGCCAGCCGGGCGAGACAGGGGGAATCCTCTGGGGCCAACGTCCTGACTTTC.

This clonotype was observed at least ten times. The chain uses TRBV5-1 and TRBJ1-2; D is unresolved. Per germline, CDR1 SGHRS and CDR2 YFSETQ. Trimming shortened V by 0 bases and J by 9 bases, and 12 bases separated the two germline ends. CDR3 length: 13 residues. The DNA of the CDR3 is TGCGCCAGCAGCTTGGTACGCACAGTGAGCTACACCTTC. Residues: CASSLVRTVSYTF. The full variable domain, in which reference TRBV5-1 and TRBJ1-2 provide the parts outside the CDR3, is KAGVTQTPRYLIKTRGQQVTLSCSPISGHRSVSWYQQTPGQGLQFLFEYFSETQRNKGNFPGRFSGRQFSNSRSEMNVSTLELGDSALYLCASSLVRTVSYTFGSGTRLTVV.

The rearrangement joins TRBV5-1 to TRBJ2-3; a weak D match, TRBD1 (6 bases). This CDR3 spans 15 amino acids. Germline V CDR1 and CDR2: SGHRS, YFSETQ. Deletions cut 4 bases from V and 2 bases from J, with 14 bases between. The CDR3 protein is CASSRLQGSTDTQYF. The CDR3 DNA sequence: TGCGCCAGCAGCAGATTACAGGGTTCCACAGATACGCAGTATTTT.

This clonotype came up a few times. This chain's CDR3 is CAIRVGQGETGELFF. The CDR3 nucleotides read TGTGCCATCAGAGTGGGACAGGGGGAAACCGGGGAGCTGTTTTTT. This sequence joins TRBV12-3 or TRBV12-4 and TRBJ2-2, with 11 bases identical to TRBD1. The CDR3 has 15 amino acids. Trimming removed 10 bases from V and 5 bases from J; junction bases left unmatched: 9.

Many counts were recorded for this clonotype. The V gene is TRBV2, the J gene TRBJ2-2; D might be TRBD1 (5 bases). From germline, CDR1 is SNHLY and CDR2 FYNNEI. Trimming took 2 bases from V and 6 from J, leaving 13 bases between them. The CDR3 length is 15 residues. The CDR3 spells CASSERSGIAGELFF. The DNA of the CDR3 is TGTGCCAGCAGTGAAAGGTCAGGGATCGCCGGGGAGCTGTTTTTT.

This clonotype was counted at least ten times. The chain is built from TRBV7-2 and TRBJ1-5; D not certain. CDR3 length equals 13 residues. Trimming removed 5 bases at V and 0 bases at J, with 5 bases between. The germline V gene encodes CDR1 SGHTA and CDR2 FQGNSA. CDR3 amino acids: CASSMNSNQPQHF. The CDR3 region has the DNA TGTGCCAGCAGCATGAATAGCAATCAGCCCCAGCATTTT.

The CDR3, as DNA: TGTGCCAGCAGTGCTAGCGGGGGGATCTACAATGAGCAGTTCTTC. It encodes CASSASGGIYNEQFF. The chain recombines TRBV6-2 or TRBV6-3 with TRBJ2-1; 11 bases match TRBD2. V lost 5 bases and J lost 3; bases outside the gene matches: 3. Germline CDR1 and CDR2: MNHEY and SVGEGT. The CDR3 loop spans 15 amino acids.

V is TRBV30 and J is TRBJ2-7; 8 nucleotides line up with TRBD1. CDR1 is GTSNPN, CDR2 SVGIG, per germline (reference sequence). The CDR3 runs 13 residues. J lost 4 bases, V lost 3 bases, and 5 bases had no gene match. The CDR3 reads CAWRQGAGYEQYF. DNA of the CDR3: TGTGCCTGGAGGCAGGGGGCTGGTTACGAGCAGTACTTC. Combining the CDR3 with reference TRBV30 and TRBJ2-7 gives the whole variable domain SQTIHQWPATLVQPVGSPLSLECTVEGTSNPNLYWYRQAAGRGLQLLFYSVGIGQISSEVPQNLSASRPQDRQFILSSKKLLLSDSGFYLCAWRQGAGYEQYFGPGTRLTVT.

This clonotype occurred many times. Compared with germline, one end of the junction differs, possibly owing to a read error. The chain uses TRBV7-3 and TRBJ2-5; the D gene is possibly TRBD2 (6 bases). The CDR3 sequence is 14 residues long. Germline CDR1 and CDR2: SGHTA and FQGTGA. CDR3 nucleotide sequence: TGTGCCAGCAGCGTAACCGGGACTGAAGAGACCCAGTACTTC. Amino acid sequence: CASSVTGTEETQYF.

This clonotype was observed many times. The chain is built from TRBV11-1 and TRBJ2-1; D may correspond to TRBD1 or TRBD2 (6 bases each). Germline loops: CDR1 SGHAT, CDR2 FQDESV (reference sequence). With 3 bases removed from V and 0 bases from J, the gap between germline ends came to 12 bases. CDR3 length: 16 residues. DNA of the CDR3: TGTGCCAGCAGCTTCGGGGGCCCGAGCTCCTACAATGAGCAGTTCTTC. This gives the protein CASSFGGPSSYNEQFF.

This clonotype has a count of ten or more. The chain joins TRBV2 to TRBJ2-5, with D maybe TRBD2 (5 bases). Trimming stripped 4 bases from V and 0 bases from J, with 12 bases between. There are 15 residues in the CDR3. CDR1 SNHLY and CDR2 FYNNEI come from the germline V gene. The CDR3 sequence is CASSALAVYQETQYF. The CDR3 coding sequence is TGTGCCAGCAGTGCGCTAGCTGTGTACCAAGAGACCCAGTACTTC.

Comment on this clonotype: This clone may be a read error of a much larger clone one base away. This CDR3 fails to terminate in the conserved phenylalanine or tryptophan, so it likely reflects a read error. The V and J genes are TRBV7-3 and TRBJ2-1, with 12 bases fitting TRBD2. The length of the CDR3 is 18 residues. Germline-derived CDR1 and CDR2 are SGHTA and FQGTGA. V lost 2 bases, J lost 7 bases, and 12 bases stayed unmatched. This CDR3 reads CASSLWPSSGGAGNEQFL. CDR3 DNA sequence: TGTGCCAGCAGCTTATGGCCTTCTAGCGGGGGGGCCGGAAATGAGCAGTTCCTC.

This clonotype was seen many times. The chain has TRBV6-1 and TRBJ2-2, with 9 bases fitting TRBD1. Germline lookup yields CDR1 MNHNS and CDR2 SASEGT. Trimming removed 6 bases from V and 5 bases from J; junction bases left unmatched: 7. The CDR3 consists of 15 residues. The CDR3 nucleotides read TGTGCCAGCAGCCTACAGGGGGCGCGTACCGGGGAGCTGTTTTTT. Amino acids: CASSLQGARTGELFF.

This clonotype was seen repeatedly, ten times or more. This chain connects TRBV18 to TRBJ2-1; D is unresolved. This CDR3 spans 15 amino acids. Germline CDR1 KGHSH, CDR2 LQKENI. V shed 0 bases and J shed 6 bases, with 12 bases lying between them. CDR3 region: CASSPPGPEPNEQFF. CDR3 nucleotides: TGTGCCAGCTCACCACCGGGCCCGGAACCCAATGAGCAGTTCTTC. Drawing the rest from reference TRBV18 and TRBJ2-1, the complete variable domain is NAGVMQNPRHLVRRRGQEARLRCSPMKGHSHVYWYRQLPEEGLKFMVYLQKENIIDESGMPKERFSAEFPKEGPSILRIQQVVRGDSAAYFCASSPPGPEPNEQFFGPGTRLTVL.

This clonotype occurred many times. V gene TRBV2 combines with J gene TRBJ2-7; TRBD1 matches 7 bases. This CDR3 has 15 amino acids. Germline values: CDR1 SNHLY, CDR2 FYNNEI. The trim removed 4 bases at V and 0 bases at J, leaving 6 bases unmatched. Here the CDR3 DNA reads TGTGCCAGCAGTGGGGACAGCCTCAGCTCCTACGAGCAGTACTTC. Translated: CASSGDSLSSYEQYF. The variable domain in full, completed from reference TRBV2 and TRBJ2-7, reads EPEVTQTPSHQVTQMGQEVILRCVPISNHLYFYWYRQILGQKVEFLVSFYNNEISEKSEIFDDQFSVERPDGSNFTLKIRSTKLEDSAMYFCASSGDSLSSYEQYFGPGTRLTVT.

This clonotype was observed a handful of times. This chain uses TRBV20-1 with TRBJ2-7; TRBD2 agrees at 7 bases. V was pared by 4 bases and J by 3 bases, with 12 bases of the junction left unmatched. Germline V CDR1 and CDR2: DFQATT, SNEGSKA (reference sequence). The CDR3 length is 15 residues. CDR3 region: CSATLLGGSFYEQYF. CDR3 in DNA: TGCAGTGCTACCCTACTCGGGGGGTCCTTCTACGAGCAGTACTTC.

The gene calls are TRBV7-6 and TRBJ1-6; TRBD1 agrees at 7 bases. The CDR3 is 16 amino acids. Germline V gene data show CDR1 as SGHVS and CDR2 as FNYEAQ. Trimming at V came to 4 bases and at J to 6 bases, leaving 9 bases not matched to a gene. CDR3 nucleotide sequence: TGTGCCAGCAGCTCCTCAGGGGGGAGAAGTAATTCACCCCTCCACTTT. Its translation is CASSSSGGRSNSPLHF.

This clonotype is a singleton in its sample. This chain uses TRBV5-5 with TRBJ2-1; unclear D gene. V was trimmed by 0 bases and J by 15 bases, leaving 16 bases between them. Germline CDR1 is SGHKS and CDR2 is YYEKEE (reference sequence). The CDR3 spans 13 residues. The chain's CDR3 is CASSLEPGGVLFF. CDR3 nucleotides: TGTGCCAGCAGCTTGGAGCCGGGTGGAGTTCTGTTCTTC. Filled out from reference TRBV5-5 and TRBJ2-1, the complete variable domain reads DAGVTQSPTHLIKTRGQQVTLRCSPISGHKSVSWYQQVLGQGPQFIFQYYEKEERGRGNFPDRFSARQFPNYSSELNVNALLLGDSALYLCASSLEPGGVLFFGPGTRLTVL.

The genes are TRBV5-1 and TRBJ1-1; no clear D. The CDR3 is 14 residues long. The V and J ends lost 2 bases and 1 base respectively, with 9 bases between them. CDR1 and CDR2 from the germline V gene are SGHRS and YFSETQ. This CDR3 is CASSLESANTEAFF. CDR3 nucleotide sequence: TGCGCCAGCAGCTTAGAATCTGCGAACACTGAAGCTTTCTTT.

The chain uses TRBV5-1 and TRBJ1-4; D unclear. The V and J ends lost 0 bases and 8 bases respectively, with 11 bases between them. Per germline, CDR1 SGHRS and CDR2 YFSETQ. This CDR3 region has 14 residues. DNA for the CDR3: TGCGCCAGCAGCTTGGTCGGGGATGGAGAAAAACTGTTTTTT. Protein sequence: CASSLVGDGEKLFF. Complete variable domain (other parts from reference TRBV5-1 and TRBJ1-4): KAGVTQTPRYLIKTRGQQVTLSCSPISGHRSVSWYQQTPGQGLQFLFEYFSETQRNKGNFPGRFSGRQFSNSRSEMNVSTLELGDSALYLCASSLVGDGEKLFFGSGTQLSVL.

This clonotype was recorded many times. The gene calls are TRBV7-9 and TRBJ1-2; D remains unclear. Trimming took 5 bases from V and 6 from J, leaving 13 bases between them. CDR3 length: 13 residues. CDR1 is SEHNR, CDR2 FQNEAQ, per germline (reference sequence). In DNA, the CDR3 is TGTGCCAGCAGCGAATTTGAGGGAAATGGCTACACCTTC. Its translation is CASSEFEGNGYTF.

The V and J genes are TRBV5-1 and TRBJ1-5, with a possible D match to TRBD1 (6 bases). The CDR3 is 14 residues long. V shed 0 bases and J shed 6 bases, with 10 bases lying between them. Looked up from germline, CDR1 is SGHRS and CDR2 is YFSETQ. The CDR3 region has the DNA TGCGCCAGCAGCTTGGTAGCAGGGGCTCAGCCCCAGCATTTT. Translation: CASSLVAGAQPQHF.